The rows below give T cell receptor beta chains drawn from one sample of a study of blood T cell repertoires in COVID-19. The protocol was immunoSEQ multiplex PCR, while the TCRdb copy is restricted to in-frame clones and leaves out a portion. The sample lists 200,000 to 250,000 clones, around 82% occurring once. What was sequenced was peripheral blood. The receptor source for this set is an older woman with acute or convalescent COVID-19. CDR3s include the opening cysteine and the closing phenylalanine or tryptophan. Each record gives: J gene, D gene, clone size, V gene, CDR3 protein, CDR3 DNA. D genes are given only for firm matches. Only part of the rows carry a size: once, few, many, or a class if the clone is expanded.

TRBJ1-5 . . TRBV30 CAWSAQQGPTGPQHF TGTGCCTGGAGTGCCCAACAGGGCCCCACTGGGCCCCAGCATTTT
TRBJ2-5 TRBD2 . TRBV9 CASSVDRGGKETQYF TGTGCCAGCAGCGTAGACCGGGGGGGCAAAGAGACCCAGTACTTC
TRBJ1-6 . . TRBV7-2 CASSPPGFSYNSPLHF TGTGCCAGCAGTCCCCCAGGGTTCTCCTATAATTCACCCCTCCACTTT
TRBJ1-2 . few TRBV5-4 CASSLDQGRSFYGYTF TGTGCCAGCAGCTTGGATCAGGGAAGGAGCTTCTATGGCTACACCTTC
TRBJ2-2 TRBD2 once TRBV7-3 CASSPQRLAGGELFF TGTGCCAGCAGCCCCCAACGGCTAGCGGGGGGGGAGCTGTTTTTT
TRBJ2-1 . . TRBV6-1 CASSEDPLYNEQFF TGTGCCAGCAGTGAAGACCCGCTATACAATGAGCAGTTCTTC
TRBJ1-4 . many TRBV4-2 CASSQEEGFANEKLFF TGTGCCAGCAGCCAAGAGGAGGGTTTTGCTAATGAAAAACTGTTTTTT
TRBJ1-1 . . TRBV3-1/TRBV3-2 CAGSQSRGAEAFF TGTGCCGGCAGCCAATCTCGCGGGGCTGAAGCTTTCTTT
TRBJ1-2 . few TRBV3-1/TRBV3-2 CASSQDSGYGYTF TGTGCCAGCAGCCAAGATTCAGGGTATGGCTACACCTTC
TRBJ2-1 . . TRBV5-1 CASGDSSYNEQFF TGCGCCAGCGGCGACAGCTCCTACAATGAGCAGTTCTTC
TRBJ2-5 TRBD1 . TRBV7-9 CASSLRQGETQYF TGTGCCAGCAGCTTGAGACAGGGGGAGACCCAGTACTTC
TRBJ2-7 . . TRBV5-6 CASSLDRDGEQYF TGTGCCAGCAGCTTGGACAGGGACGGCGAGCAGTACTTC
TRBJ2-2 TRBD1 . TRBV5-1 CASSFDHRGLDTGELFF TGCGCCAGCAGCTTCGATCACAGGGGTCTAGACACCGGGGAGCTGTTTTTT
TRBJ2-1 TRBD1 once TRBV10-1 CASSGGQGTYNEQFF TGCGCCAGCAGTGGGGGACAGGGCACCTACAATGAGCAGTTCTTC
TRBJ2-5 . . TRBV6-5 CASSDGQWRTETQYF TGTGCCAGCAGCGATGGACAGTGGCGAACCGAGACCCAGTACTTC
TRBJ2-5 TRBD2 once TRBV7-6 CASSLVPPGLAGETQYF TGTGCCAGCAGCTTAGTGCCCCCTGGACTAGCAGGGGAGACCCAGTACTTC
TRBJ2-1 TRBD2 . TRBV5-6 CASSGGGLAGGIAGEQFF TGTGCCAGCAGCGGAGGAGGCTTGGCGGGGGGGATTGCGGGTGAGCAGTTCTTC
TRBJ2-5 TRBD2 . TRBV20-1 CSASSPSGGVQETQYF TGCAGTGCTAGTTCACCTAGCGGGGGGGTCCAAGAGACCCAGTACTTC
TRBJ1-3 . . TRBV7-8 CASSQDERFGNTIYF TGTGCCAGCAGCCAGGACGAGCGGTTTGGAAACACCATATATTTT
TRBJ2-1 TRBD1 . TRBV12-3/TRBV12-4 CASREGQGNEQFF TGTGCCAGCAGGGAGGGACAGGGGAATGAGCAGTTCTTC
TRBJ2-2 . . TRBV7-2 CASSLGNLRNRVTGELFF TGTGCCAGCAGCTTAGGTAATCTAAGGAACAGGGTCACCGGGGAGCTGTTTTTT
TRBJ1-6 . . TRBV9 CASSSAYNSPLHF TGTGCCAGCTCCTCTGCCTATAATTCACCCCTCCACTTT
TRBJ1-2 TRBD1 few TRBV5-5 CASSFEGQGSYGYTF TGTGCCAGCAGCTTTGAGGGACAGGGGAGTTATGGCTACACCTTC
TRBJ2-5 TRBD1 . TRBV9 CASSARQGVETQYF TGTGCCAGCAGCGCCCGACAGGGAGTCGAGACCCAGTACTTC
TRBJ2-5 . . TRBV6-6 CASSPTGNGETQYF TGTGCCAGCAGCCCCACAGGGAACGGAGAGACCCAGTACTTC
TRBJ2-5 TRBD2 . TRBV10-3 CAISSPGTSGGETQYF TGTGCCATCAGTTCCCCCGGGACTAGCGGGGGCGAGACCCAGTACTTC
TRBJ1-6 . . TRBV6-6 CASSYGLGGSPLHF TGTGCCAGCAGTTATGGTCTAGGGGGTTCACCCCTCCACTTT
TRBJ2-7 TRBD2 . TRBV6-6 CASSYSRGGLRAEQYF TGTGCCAGCAGTTACTCGCGGGGGGGCCTCCGGGCCGAGCAGTACTTC
TRBJ2-1 . . TRBV5-4 CASSLGTSYYNEQFF TGTGCCAGCAGCTTAGGGACATCCTATTACAATGAGCAGTTCTTC